This note documents a single T cell receptor beta chain sequence. Its cognate antigen is unknown. The CDR3 covers 19 residues. Between the trimmed V and J ends, which lost 6 bases and 2 bases, there was a span of 26 bases. The data were obtained in a study of liver allograft versus peripheral blood T cells. Looking at the study overall: Comparisons were made between T cell receptor repertoires found in transplanted livers and those circulating in recipients' peripheral blood. General observations from the study: Repertoires found inside liver allografts reportedly differed from T cell receptor repertoires in peripheral blood.

TCRdb reprocessed the reads via MiXCR and lists one record per CDR3 protein. This sample yields some 10,000 distinct CDR3 sequences, of which 15% to 20% are seen a single time; approximately 1.2% belongs to the top ten. The chain links TRBV12-3 or TRBV12-4 to TRBJ2-1; no reliable D call. This receptor was obtained from a human patient who had a liver transplant. Some T cells may possibly be graft donor cells. CDR3 loop: CASRDRSLQAGWPYNEQFF. The CDR3 DNA reads TGTGCCAGCAGAGACCGATCCCTTCAAGCAGGCTGGCCCTACAATGAGCAGTTCTTC.